This T cell receptor (beta chain) was recorded in a study of blood T cells in healthy people across ages. Study results and limitations: PBMCs left unsorted prevented a conclusive naive versus antigen-experienced comparison.

For every donor, a draw yielded approximately 9.8 milliliters of peripheral blood. The CDR3 loop spans 17 amino acids. The ends lost 4 bases at V and 1 base at J; junction bases unmatched: 9. CDR1 SEHNR and CDR2 FQNEAQ come from the germline V gene (reference sequence). Then a second PCR, running roughly 7 to 11 cycles, was carried out with a sample-barcoded 5' primer and a J-beta primer mix. TCRdb itself ran the 5' RACE reads through MiXCR, one entry per CDR3 protein. Among 1.5 million to 2 million distinct CDR3 sequences listed, approximately 30% were seen once. As to this clonotype: The target antigen is unknown.

The specimen was blood. This sequence was found in a woman under 40 in good health. The rearrangement joins TRBV7-9 to TRBJ2-3; the match to TRBD1 covers 9 bases. CDR3 protein: CASSSANRDRGTDTQYF. The CDR3 DNA reads TGTGCCAGCAGCTCAGCCAACCGGGACAGGGGCACAGATACGCAGTATTTT.